This section outlines one T cell receptor (beta chain) sequence together with its context. Its target antigen remains unknown. No much larger clone exists at a distance of one base, and base qualities are not known. The data are from a study of regulatory T cells in long-lasting Graves disease (dated by TCRdb to about 2021). In terms of the full investigation: Newly diagnosed Graves' disease patients had taken antithyroid drugs for less than 3 months. A total of 33 samples underwent TCR sequencing: some 13 from persistent and approximately 20 from newly diagnosed Graves' disease patients. The study took place in China and was registered as a clinical trial. Patients with persistent Graves' disease were compared with patients with newly diagnosed Graves' disease using TCR sequencing and RNA sequencing of peripheral blood. Study-wide conclusions, independent of this receptor: Persistent Graves' disease patients showed lower TCR Shannon entropy and fewer highly expanded clones than newly diagnosed patients, suggesting clonal expansion. The authors noted that the small sample size was a limitation that may lower accuracy. Preferential use of TRBV28, TRBJ1-2 and TRBJ2-5 was observed in persistent disease, whereas TRBV20-1 and TRBJ2-1 were favored in newly diagnosed disease. Sequencing and analysis were restricted to the TCR beta chain. A larger number of public clonotypes was shared among persistent patients (approximately 2,500) than among newly diagnosed patients (around 970). Only peripheral blood was studied, because thyroid tissue, the primary lesion, was inaccessible.

The method was multiplex PCR. TCRdb names Illumina HiSeq 4000 as the instrument used. TCR beta libraries were built with iRepertoire HTBI primers and Arm-PCR amplification of CDR3 regions. PCR products were gel purified before sequencing. In the original analysis: Gene usage analysis of CDR3 amino acid clonotypes used the 50 to 70 TRBV and more than 13 TRBJ segments found across samples. Filtered high-quality paired reads were merged into contigs using COPE and FqMerger. BLAST was used to align contigs to IMGT TRBV, TRBD and TRBJ reference genes, and CDR3 was defined according to IMGT. Any clonotype with a frequency above 0.1% was counted as a highly expanded clone. Shannon entropy served as the measure of repertoire diversity, while the Gini coefficient captured V-J evenness. Public clonotypes were defined as clonotypes shared by more than one individual. The public reads were reanalyzed by TCRdb: fastp trimming at Q25, MiXCR alignment, in-frame beta chains only. Rows merge per CDR3 protein into single entries with the most common DNA and genes. These V and J calls originate from TCRdb's pipeline instead of the authors' own analysis. For this sample the table gives 400,000 to 450,000 distinct CDR3 sequences, of which 15% to 20% were detected only once. Jointly, the top ten make up 9.5% to 12% of the sample.

The cysteine opens and the phenylalanine closes a CDR3 of 14 amino acids. The read is trimmed to its CDR3 DNA, 42 bases read in frame from base 1. The germline V gene yields SGHTA for CDR1 and FQGNSA for CDR2. V is clipped by 1 base and J by 5 bases, and the sequence between their germline boundaries is 9 bases long. According to the study, the label for this sample's time point signals: newly diagnosed GD, antithyroid drugs for less than 3 months. For both TCR sequencing and RNA sequencing, RNA was extracted from PBMCs using TRIzol. Graves' disease was diagnosed according to American Thyroid Association guidelines. The patients came from an endocrinology department in Xi'an, China. From each patient, about 9 milliliters of peripheral blood was collected into an EDTA anticoagulant tube. Ficoll Paque Plus density gradient separation was used to isolate PBMCs, and no further T cell sorting was done. An Agilent 2100 Bioanalyzer and agarose gel were used to check RNA quality, and a NanoDrop 2000 was used to measure RNA concentration.

In addition, the sample was reused for a study of T cells in Graves' hyperthyroidism and ophthalmopathy. The second source states: Graves' hyperthyroidism was defined as stable when no progression to ophthalmopathy occurred over 18 months of follow-up. Hyperthyroidism patients were newly diagnosed, had a disease duration of under 2 months, and were aged 18 to 65 years. Patients with uncontrolled infections, other autoimmune diseases, pregnancy or lactation were excluded. Clinical symptoms, serum thyroxine and TRAb, thyroid ultrasound, and orbital computed tomography formed the basis for the diagnoses. The TCR CDR3 was subjected to a first round of RT-PCR using the HTBI primer set and the Qiagen OneStep RT-PCR kit. Most expanded thyroid clonotypes (frequency above 0.001) were also found in blood, which suggests that blood repertoires may mirror thyroid immune responses. In cross-validation, a model built on a 13 V-J signature told ophthalmopathy apart from stable hyperthyroidism with less than 90% sensitivity and around 83% specificity, and in testing the same model reached 80%/75%. In validation, progression to ophthalmopathy was predicted by the model with 70% to 71% sensitivity and around 76% specificity, a median of 6.5 months before onset. A discovery cohort of about 96 patients, about 40 with Graves' ophthalmopathy and 55 to 65 with stable Graves' hyperthyroidism, was used to find distinguishing TCR V-J signatures. Prospective prediction of ophthalmopathy was tested in an independent validation cohort of 18 to 20 hyperthyroidism patients and around 16 patients who later progressed to ophthalmopathy. The 100 discovery patients were divided at random into training and test sets in a 7:3 ratio. The study also compared thyroid tissue and blood T-cell repertoires from five or six Graves' hyperthyroidism patients. After blood sampling, hyperthyroidism patients were treated with methimazole at a starting dose of 30 mg daily, and ophthalmopathy patients were treated with high-dose intravenous methylprednisolone. The libraries were constructed in a second round of multiplex PCR and then size-selected and purified. Paired-end sequencing of the libraries was performed with 100 bp reads on an Illumina HiSeq2000. SOAPnuke was used to process the raw data, throwing out any read that contained adapters or uncalled bases, had a mean Phred below 15, or lacked an exact constant-primer or identifier match. High-quality paired reads were merged with COPE v1.2.5, and unique nucleotide sequences were defined as clonotypes. Clonotypes were aligned to IMGT TRBV, TRBD and TRBJ reference segments using MiTCR v1.1. Analysis was restricted to V-J combinations with a frequency above 0.0001, which covered about 99% of repertoires. A TCS score was defined as the ratio between F50 (clonal expansion) and ExV (chaos), using BLOSUM62-based TCRdist between CDR3 peptides within each V-J. Welch's t-statistics and random forest reduced around 510 V-J features to under 15, which were used in a naive Bayes classifier (R e1071). No statistical method was used to fix the sample size in advance, and group allocation was not hidden from the investigators. The paper reports TCR Vbeta CDR3 sequencing of about 140 peripheral blood samples: 40 or so ophthalmopathy, 70 to 85 hyperthyroidism and 17 progressor patients.

The chain employs TRBV7-2 and TRBJ2-1, with the D segment identity uncertain. Sequencing was performed on peripheral blood mononuclear cells (PBMCs), taken at new diagnosis, from a patient treated with antithyroid drugs. The sequence derives from a young woman with Graves disease. Donor details come from another sample of the same person, matched by shared clones. The CDR3 protein sequence reads: CASSLVGRDNEQFF. The DNA reads as follows: TGTGCCAGCAGCTTAGTTGGTAGGGACAATGAGCAGTTCTTC.